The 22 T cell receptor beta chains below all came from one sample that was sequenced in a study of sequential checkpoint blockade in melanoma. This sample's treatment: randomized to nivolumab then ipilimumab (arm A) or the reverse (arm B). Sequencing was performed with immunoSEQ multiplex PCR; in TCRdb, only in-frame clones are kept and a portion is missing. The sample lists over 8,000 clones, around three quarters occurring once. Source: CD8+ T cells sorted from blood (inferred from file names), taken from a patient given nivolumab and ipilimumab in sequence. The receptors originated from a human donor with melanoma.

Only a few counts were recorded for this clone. The CDR3 sequence is CASSWGHYEQYF. The CDR3 bases are TGTGCCAGCAGCTGGGGCCATTACGAGCAGTACTTC. The chain has TRBV13 and TRBJ2-7; weak D call: TRBD1 (5 bases). The CDR3 loop spans 12 amino acids. The germline gives CDR1 PRHDT, CDR2 FYEKMQ (reference sequence). Trimming cost V 4 bases and J 4 bases, with 8 bases left between them. Using reference TRBV13 and TRBJ2-7 for the parts outside the CDR3, the full variable domain is AAGVIQSPRHLIKEKRETATLKCYPIPRHDTVYWYQQGPGQDPQFLISFYEKMQSDKGSIPDRFSAQQFSDYHSELNMSSLELGDSALYFCASSWGHYEQYFGPGTRLTVT.

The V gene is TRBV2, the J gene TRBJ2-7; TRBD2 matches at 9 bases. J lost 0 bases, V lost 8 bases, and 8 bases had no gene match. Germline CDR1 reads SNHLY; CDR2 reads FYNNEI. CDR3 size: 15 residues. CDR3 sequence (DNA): TGTGCCAGCGAGTCTAGCGGGGCGAGCTCCTACGAGCAGTACTTC. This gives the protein CASESSGASSYEQYF. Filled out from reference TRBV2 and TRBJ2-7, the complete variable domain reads EPEVTQTPSHQVTQMGQEVILRCVPISNHLYFYWYRQILGQKVEFLVSFYNNEISEKSEIFDDQFSVERPDGSNFTLKIRSTKLEDSAMYFCASESSGASSYEQYFGPGTRLTVT.

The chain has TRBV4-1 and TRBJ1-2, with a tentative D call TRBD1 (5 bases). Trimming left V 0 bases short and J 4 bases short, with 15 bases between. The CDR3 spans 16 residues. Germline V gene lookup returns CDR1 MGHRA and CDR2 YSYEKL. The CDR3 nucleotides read TGCGCCAGCAGCCAAGATGCCTCGGGGGTGGGCTATGGCTACACCTTC. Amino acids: CASSQDASGVGYGYTF.

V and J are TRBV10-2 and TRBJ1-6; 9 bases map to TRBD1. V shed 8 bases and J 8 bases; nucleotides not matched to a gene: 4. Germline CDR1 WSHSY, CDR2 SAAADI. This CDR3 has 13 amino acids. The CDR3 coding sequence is TGCGCCAGCTTGGGACAGGGAGATTCACCCCTCCACTTT. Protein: CASLGQGDSPLHF.

CDR3 amino acids: CASSQTGNSNQPQHF. In DNA form, the CDR3 reads TGTGCCAGCAGTCAGACAGGGAATAGCAATCAGCCCCAGCATTTT. V and J are TRBV6-5 and TRBJ1-5, with 7 bases lining up with TRBD1. The V gene end was trimmed by 5 bases and the J gene end by 0 bases; junction bases not matched to a gene: 4. There are 15 residues in the CDR3. Germline lookup yields CDR1 MNHEY and CDR2 SVGAGI.

The DNA for the CDR3 is TGCGCCAGCAGCCAAGAGGACAGGGTCTACAATGAGCAGTTCTTC. Residues: CASSQEDRVYNEQFF. V usage is TRBV4-3 and J usage is TRBJ2-1, with TRBD1 identical over 8 bases. The CDR3 totals 15 residues. The V gene end was trimmed by 0 bases and the J gene end by 3 bases; junction bases not matched to a gene: 1. Germline V CDR1 and CDR2: LGHNA, YSLEER.

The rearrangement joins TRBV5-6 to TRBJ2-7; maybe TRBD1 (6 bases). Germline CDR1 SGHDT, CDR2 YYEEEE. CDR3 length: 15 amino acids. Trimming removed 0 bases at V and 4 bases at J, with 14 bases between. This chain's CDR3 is CASSLDWTDRYEQYF. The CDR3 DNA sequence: TGTGCCAGCAGCTTGGATTGGACGGACAGATACGAGCAGTACTTC.

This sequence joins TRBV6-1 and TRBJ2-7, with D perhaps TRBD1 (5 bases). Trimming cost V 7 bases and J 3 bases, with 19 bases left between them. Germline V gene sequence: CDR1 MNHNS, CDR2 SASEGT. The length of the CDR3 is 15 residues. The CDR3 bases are TGTGCCAGCACCTACGAATGGCAGGGCCTCTACGAGCAGTACTTC. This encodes CASTYEWQGLYEQYF.

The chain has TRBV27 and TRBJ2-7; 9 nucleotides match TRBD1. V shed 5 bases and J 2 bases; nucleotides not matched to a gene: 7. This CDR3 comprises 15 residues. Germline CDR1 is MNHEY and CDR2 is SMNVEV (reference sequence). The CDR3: CASSLKRTGAYEQYF. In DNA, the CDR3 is TGTGCCAGCAGTCTAAAAAGGACAGGGGCCTACGAGCAGTACTTC.

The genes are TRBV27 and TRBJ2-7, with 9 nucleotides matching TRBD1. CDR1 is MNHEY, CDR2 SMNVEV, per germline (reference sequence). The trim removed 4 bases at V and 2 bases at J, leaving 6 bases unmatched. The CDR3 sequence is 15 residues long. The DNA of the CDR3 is TGTGCCAGCAGTTCACCGGGACAGGGAGCCTACGAGCAGTACTTC. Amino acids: CASSSPGQGAYEQYF.

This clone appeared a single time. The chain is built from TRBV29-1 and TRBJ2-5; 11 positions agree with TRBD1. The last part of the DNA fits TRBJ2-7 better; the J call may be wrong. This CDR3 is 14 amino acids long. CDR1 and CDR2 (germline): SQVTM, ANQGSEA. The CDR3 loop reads CSVVWDRGTYEQYF. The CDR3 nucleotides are TGCAGCGTTGTATGGGACAGGGGGACCTACGAGCAGTACTTC.

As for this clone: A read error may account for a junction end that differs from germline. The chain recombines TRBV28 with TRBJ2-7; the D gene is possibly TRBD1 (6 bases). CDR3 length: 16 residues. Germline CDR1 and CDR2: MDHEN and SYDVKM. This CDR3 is CASSLPLLDRDYDQYF. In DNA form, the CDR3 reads TGTGCCAGCAGTTTACCCCTCCTGGACAGAGATTACGATCAGTACTTC.

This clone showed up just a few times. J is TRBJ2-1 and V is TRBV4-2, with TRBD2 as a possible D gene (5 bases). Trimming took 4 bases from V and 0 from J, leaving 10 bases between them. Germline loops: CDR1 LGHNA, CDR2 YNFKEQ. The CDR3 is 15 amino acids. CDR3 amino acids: CASSLGESSYNEQFF. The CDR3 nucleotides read TGTGCCAGCAGCCTCGGGGAGAGCTCCTACAATGAGCAGTTCTTC.

The CDR3 spells CASSSGQGGTYEQYF. For the CDR3, the DNA is TGTGCCAGCAGTTCCGGACAGGGAGGGACCTACGAGCAGTACTTC. The chain recombines TRBV6-5 with TRBJ2-7; D perhaps matches TRBD1 (8 bases). This CDR3 region has 15 residues. Germline assignment: CDR1 MNHEY and CDR2 SVGAGI. Trimming shortened V by 4 bases and J by 2 bases, and 15 bases separated the two germline ends.

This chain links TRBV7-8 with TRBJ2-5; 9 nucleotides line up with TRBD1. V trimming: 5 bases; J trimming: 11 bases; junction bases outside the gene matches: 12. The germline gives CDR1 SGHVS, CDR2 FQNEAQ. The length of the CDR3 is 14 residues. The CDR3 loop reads CASSLPGQGGEQYF. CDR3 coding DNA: TGTGCCAGCAGCCTACCGGGACAGGGTGGGGAGCAGTACTTC. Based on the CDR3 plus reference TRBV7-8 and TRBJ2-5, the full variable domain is GAGVSQSPRYKVAKRGQDVALRCDPISGHVSLFWYQQALGQGPEFLTYFQNEAQLDKSGLPSDRFFAERPEGSVSTLKIQRTQQEDSAVYLCASSLPGQGGEQYFGPGTRLLVL.

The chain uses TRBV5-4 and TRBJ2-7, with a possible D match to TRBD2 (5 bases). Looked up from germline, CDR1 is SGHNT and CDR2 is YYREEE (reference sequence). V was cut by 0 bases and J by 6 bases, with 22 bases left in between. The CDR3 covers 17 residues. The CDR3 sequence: CASSLGVREIRVSEQYF. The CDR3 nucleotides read TGTGCCAGCAGCTTGGGAGTGAGGGAAATAAGGGTCTCCGAGCAGTACTTC.

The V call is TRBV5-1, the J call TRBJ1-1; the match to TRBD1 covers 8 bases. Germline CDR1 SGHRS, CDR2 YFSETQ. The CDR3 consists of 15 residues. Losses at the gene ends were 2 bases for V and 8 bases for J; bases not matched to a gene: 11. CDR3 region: CASSFLTRGQGEAFF. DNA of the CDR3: TGCGCCAGCAGCTTCCTTACCCGTGGACAGGGAGAAGCTTTCTTT.

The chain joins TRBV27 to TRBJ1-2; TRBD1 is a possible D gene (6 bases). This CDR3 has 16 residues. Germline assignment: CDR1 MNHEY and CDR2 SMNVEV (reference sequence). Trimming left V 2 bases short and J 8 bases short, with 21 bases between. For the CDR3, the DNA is TGTGCCAGCAGTTTACAACCTGGGGACACCCCGGGGGGCTACACCTTC. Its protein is CASSLQPGDTPGGYTF.

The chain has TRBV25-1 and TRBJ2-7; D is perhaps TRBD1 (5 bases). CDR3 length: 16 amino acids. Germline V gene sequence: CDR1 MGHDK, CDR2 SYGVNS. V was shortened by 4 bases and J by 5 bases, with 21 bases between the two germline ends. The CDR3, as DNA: TGTGCCAGCAGTGGCGACAGTAGGTTTTCGTACCACGAGCAGTACTTC. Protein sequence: CASSGDSRFSYHEQYF.

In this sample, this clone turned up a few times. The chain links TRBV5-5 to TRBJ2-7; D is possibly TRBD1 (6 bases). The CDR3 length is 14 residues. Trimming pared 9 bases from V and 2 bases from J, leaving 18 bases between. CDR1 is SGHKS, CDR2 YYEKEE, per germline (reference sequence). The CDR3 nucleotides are TGTGCCACCTCTTCTCAGGGGACAACCTACGAGCAGTACTTC. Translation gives CATSSQGTTYEQYF. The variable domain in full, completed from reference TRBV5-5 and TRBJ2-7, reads DAGVTQSPTHLIKTRGQQVTLRCSPISGHKSVSWYQQVLGQGPQFIFQYYEKEERGRGNFPDRFSARQFPNYSSELNVNALLLGDSALYLCATSSQGTTYEQYFGPGTRLTVT.

CDR3 in amino acids: CASSPGQDSYF. The CDR3 DNA reads as TGTGCCAGCAGTCCCGGACAGGATTCCTACTTC. V is TRBV28 and J is TRBJ2-7, with 7 bases identical to TRBD1. This CDR3 region has 11 residues. J lost 13 bases, V lost 5 bases, and 8 bases had no gene match. CDR1 MDHEN and CDR2 SYDVKM come from the germline V gene.

CDR3 nucleotides: TGTGCCATCCGGACTAGCGGGGGAGGGGGCAATGAGCAGTTCTTC. It translates to CAIRTSGGGGNEQFF. V is TRBV10-3 and J is TRBJ2-1, with 13 bases matching TRBD2. Germline V lookup: CDR1 ENHRY, CDR2 SYGVKD. The CDR3 totals 15 residues. V was pared by 8 bases and J by 6 bases, with 7 bases of the junction left unmatched.